Listed below are T cell receptor beta chains from one sample, sequenced in a study of CD8 T cells in ankylosing spondylitis. From the 5' RACE reads, TCRdb called clonotypes with MiXCR, one entry per CDR3 protein. Here the sample spans roughly 40,000 distinct CDR3 sequences, 2.5% to 3% being singletons. Source material: blood, either unsorted or a sorted T cell fraction (not recorded which). Receptor source: a male donor with ankylosing spondylitis or in good health (not recorded which). CDR3s include the opening cysteine and the closing phenylalanine or tryptophan. D genes are given only for firm matches. The size of a clone is reported for some rows only, either as once, few or many, or as a class for expanded clones.

>13|many|NA|TRBV9|TRBJ2-2
CASSWDLGGELFF
TGTGCCAGCAGCTGGGATTTGGGCGGGGAGCTGTTTTTT
>16|NA|NA|TRBV9|TRBJ2-1
CARGVDTGPSYNEQFF
TGTGCCAGAGGCGTAGACACGGGCCCCTCCTACAATGAGCAGTTCTTC
>13|many|NA|TRBV9|TRBJ1-2
CASTGQPNYGYTF
TGTGCCAGCACAGGACAGCCTAACTATGGCTACACCTTC
>14|many|TRBD2|TRBV9|TRBJ2-7
CASSPSGSPYEQYF
TGTGCCAGCAGCCCTAGCGGGAGCCCCTACGAGCAGTACTTC
>16|many|TRBD2|TRBV9|TRBJ2-5
CASSVGGGLAQETQYF
TGTGCCAGCAGCGTAGGGGGTGGACTAGCCCAAGAGACCCAGTACTTC
>16|many|TRBD1|TRBV9|TRBJ2-5
CASSTRTGQFGKTQYF
TGTGCCAGCAGCACCCGGACAGGGCAGTTTGGAAAGACCCAGTACTTC
>13|many|NA|TRBV9|TRBJ2-1
CASSVGPDYEQFF
TGTGCCAGCAGCGTAGGGCCCGACTATGAGCAGTTCTTC
>14|many|NA|TRBV9|TRBJ1-1
CASSARLWNTEAFF
TGTGCCAGCAGCGCCCGCCTGTGGAACACTGAAGCTTTCTTT
>18|few|NA|TRBV9|TRBJ2-6
CASSVGQLLSSGANVLTF
TGTGCCAGCAGCGTCGGACAACTTCTCAGCTCTGGGGCCAACGTCCTGACTTTC
>16|many|TRBD2|TRBV9|TRBJ2-2
CASSVLSGSGPGELFF
TGTGCCAGCAGCGTATTAAGCGGGAGCGGACCCGGGGAGCTGTTTTTT
>13|many|NA|TRBV9|TRBJ2-3
CASSADSTDTQYF
TGTGCCAGCAGCGCGGACAGCACAGATACGCAGTATTTT